Following are 26 T cell receptor beta chains from one sample sequenced in a study of OX40 agonist ivuxolimab in advanced cancers. Data came from immunoSEQ multiplex PCR; TCRdb stores just in-frame clones and leaves some out. The sample contains about 120,000 clones, approximately 90% of which appear only once. The sequencing here drew on CD4+ or CD8+ T cells sorted from blood, taken in a trial of the OX40 agonist ivuxolimab. The source is an adult with an advanced solid tumor such as melanoma, head and neck, liver or kidney cancer.

The chain uses TRBV14 and TRBJ1-5, with D perhaps matching TRBD1 (5 bases). The V end was cut by 2 bases, the J end by 5 bases, with 7 bases between. The CDR3 spans 13 residues. Germline assignment: CDR1 SGHDN and CDR2 FVKESK. CDR3 loop: CASSQSGHQPQHF. The CDR3 region has the DNA TGTGCCAGCAGCCAATCAGGGCATCAGCCCCAGCATTTT. Drawing the rest from reference TRBV14 and TRBJ1-5, the complete variable domain is EAGVTQFPSHSVIEKGQTVTLRCDPISGHDNLYWYRRVMGKEIKFLLHFVKESKQDESGMPNNRFLAERTGGTYSTLKVQPAELEDSGVYFCASSQSGHQPQHFGDGTRLSIL.

J is TRBJ2-7 and V is TRBV14; D is unclear. CDR1 is SGHDN, CDR2 FVKESK, per germline. The V and J ends lost 4 bases and 3 bases respectively, with 4 bases between them. The CDR3 is made up of 11 amino acids. This CDR3 is CASSRYYEQYF. Written as DNA, the CDR3 is TGTGCCAGCAGCCGCTACTACGAGCAGTACTTC.

The genes are TRBV2 and TRBJ1-1; the D gene is possibly TRBD1 (6 bases). The CDR3 extends over 14 amino acids. Germline V CDR1 and CDR2: SNHLY, FYNNEI. V was trimmed by 7 bases and J by 1 base, leaving 13 bases between them. The CDR3 is CASKTGHENTEAFF. CDR3 DNA sequence: TGTGCCAGCAAGACGGGACACGAGAACACTGAAGCTTTCTTT.

The J gene is TRBJ1-2, the V gene TRBV5-1; D ambiguous. The CDR3 is made up of 14 amino acids. With 0 bases removed from V and 4 bases from J, the gap between germline ends came to 10 bases. Germline V CDR1 and CDR2: SGHRS, YFSETQ. The CDR3 sequence is CASSLEGTSYGYTF. CDR3 bases: TGCGCCAGCAGCTTGGAAGGAACTTCCTATGGCTACACCTTC.

This chain links TRBV6-5 with TRBJ1-5; no clear D. Per germline, CDR1 MNHEY and CDR2 SVGAGI. The CDR3 consists of 14 residues. V lost 8 bases and J lost 2, with 13 bases in between. CDR3 nucleotide sequence: TGTGCCAGCTCCCGGGCCCTGGGCAATCAGCCCCAGCATTTT. Translation gives CASSRALGNQPQHF.

The genes are TRBV28 and TRBJ1-1; no reliable D call. CDR1 is MDHEN and CDR2 is SYDVKM in the germline V gene. The ends were cut back, 4 bases at V and 2 bases at J, with 11 bases in the middle. This CDR3 comprises 14 residues. CDR3 sequence reads: CASSSTWGNTEAFF. The CDR3 DNA follows: TGTGCCAGCAGTTCAACCTGGGGAAACACTGAAGCTTTCTTT.

The chain links TRBV4-3 to TRBJ2-1; weak D call: TRBD1 (6 bases). The CDR3 contains 17 residues. V gave up 1 base and J gave up 4 bases, with 17 bases separating them. Germline lookup yields CDR1 LGHNA and CDR2 YSLEER. DNA for the CDR3: TGCGCCAGCAGCCAAGTCCAGGGTGAGGGGGAATACAATGAGCAGTTCTTC. This codes for CASSQVQGEGEYNEQFF.

The chain joins TRBV4-1 to TRBJ1-2, with unresolved D. This CDR3 has 13 amino acids. Per the germline V gene, CDR1 is MGHRA and CDR2 is YSYEKL. Trimming shortened V by 2 bases and J by 2 bases, and 6 bases separated the two germline ends. The CDR3 DNA is TGCGCCAGCAGCCAATTTGGGAACTATGGCTACACCTTC. Translated, it gives CASSQFGNYGYTF.

The chain recombines TRBV7-2 with TRBJ1-2; possible D gene TRBD1, 5 bases. Trimming removed 4 bases from V and 4 bases from J, with 16 bases in between. Germline V gene sequence: CDR1 SGHTA, CDR2 FQGNSA. There are 15 residues in the CDR3. CDR3 sequence: CASSSVGHIVYGYTF. DNA for the CDR3: TGTGCCAGCAGCTCCGTAGGACACATCGTCTATGGCTACACCTTC.

This clone was counted between two and nine times. V usage is TRBV28 and J usage is TRBJ1-2; weak D call: TRBD1 (5 bases). V lost 2 bases and J 7 bases, leaving 14 bases between the germline ends. The V gene's germline CDR1 is MDHEN and CDR2 SYDVKM. The CDR3 extends over 14 amino acids. The CDR3: CASSLGTEGLGYTF. CDR3 bases: TGTGCCAGCAGTTTAGGGACGGAAGGTCTTGGCTACACCTTC.

The rearrangement links TRBV6-6 to TRBJ1-4; D remains ambiguous. V lost 4 bases and J 8 bases, leaving 8 bases between the germline ends. This CDR3 region has 12 residues. CDR1 is MNHNY and CDR2 is SVGAGI in the germline V gene (reference sequence). The DNA of the CDR3 is TGTGCCAGCAGTTCGCTCTGGGAAAAACTGTTTTTT. This encodes CASSSLWEKLFF.

The gene calls are TRBV5-4 and TRBJ2-7; D perhaps matches TRBD2 (6 bases). Germline V gene lookup returns CDR1 SGHNT and CDR2 YYREEE (reference sequence). V was cut by 0 bases and J by 2 bases, with 9 bases left in between. The length of the CDR3 is 14 residues. The CDR3 bases are TGTGCCAGCAGCTTGGAGGGCGGGACCTACGAGCAGTACTTC. The encoded protein is CASSLEGGTYEQYF.

V and J are TRBV25-1 and TRBJ2-3; 9 positions match TRBD1. This CDR3 spans 16 amino acids. Germline lookup yields CDR1 MGHDK and CDR2 SYGVNS. With V trimmed by 5 bases and J by 5 bases, 11 bases remained unmatched. CDR3 region: CASSNLGQGGIDTQYF. For the CDR3, the DNA is TGTGCCAGCAGTAACTTGGGACAGGGCGGAATAGATACGCAGTATTTT.

This rearrangement joins TRBV28 to TRBJ2-3; 11 bases are a match to TRBD2. With 10 bases clipped from V and 3 bases from J, the junction kept 3 bases outside the gene matches. This CDR3 is 13 amino acids long. Germline V gene sequence: CDR1 MDHEN, CDR2 SYDVKM. The CDR3 bases are TGTGCCATACTAGCGGGGGCAACAGATACGCAGTATTTT. Translated: CAILAGATDTQYF. The variable domain in full, with the rest retrieved from reference TRBV28 and TRBJ2-3, is DVKVTQSSRYLVKRTGEKVFLECVQDMDHENMFWYRQDPGLGLRLIYFSYDVKMKEKGDIPEGYSVSREKKERFSLILESASTNQTSMYLCAILAGATDTQYFGPGTRLTVL.

This chain connects TRBV6-5 to TRBJ1-6, with 10 positions matching TRBD1. With 5 bases clipped from V and 10 bases from J, the junction kept 5 bases outside the gene matches. Per germline, CDR1 MNHEY and CDR2 SVGAGI. This CDR3 comprises 14 residues. For the CDR3, the DNA is TGTGCCAGCAGTCCGGGACAGGGGTGGTCACCCCTCCACTTT. Translation gives CASSPGQGWSPLHF.

The DNA of the CDR3 is TGTGCCAGCACCCTTCCGGGACATATGACCGAGCAGTACTTC. Amino acids: CASTLPGHMTEQYF. The rearrangement uses TRBV6-5 and TRBJ2-7; a weak D match, TRBD1 (6 bases). CDR1 and CDR2 from the germline V gene are MNHEY and SVGAGI. Trimming removed 7 bases at V and 6 bases at J, with 19 bases between. The CDR3 is 14 residues long.

This clone was observed a single time. This rearrangement joins TRBV7-2 to TRBJ2-5; 9 nucleotides agree with TRBD2. CDR3 length: 17 residues. V was clipped by 4 bases and J by 2 bases; unmatched bases: 11. CDR1 and CDR2 from the germline V gene are SGHTA and FQGNSA. For the CDR3, the DNA is TGTGCCAGCAGCTCCACCCCAAGCGGGGGGATTCAAGAGACCCAGTACTTC. This gives the protein CASSSTPSGGIQETQYF.

CDR3 protein: CASSDSNIATNEKLFF. In nucleotides, the CDR3 is TGTGCCAGCAGTGACTCTAACATAGCAACTAATGAAAAACTGTTTTTT. The V and J genes are TRBV6-4 and TRBJ1-4; D is uncertain. Trimming left V 0 bases short and J 0 bases short, with 8 bases between. From germline, CDR1 is MRHNA and CDR2 SNTAGT. The CDR3 contains 16 residues.

In regard to this clone: The identical CDR3 is also encoded by other nucleotide sequences in the sample. The chain links TRBV7-2 to TRBJ1-2, with 9 nucleotides matching TRBD1. Germline values: CDR1 SGHTA, CDR2 FQGNSA. Trimming cost V 5 bases and J 2 bases; bases outside gene matches: 6. This CDR3 spans 15 amino acids. CDR3 in amino acids: CASSPGQGRNYGYTF. The CDR3, as DNA: TGTGCCAGCAGCCCCGGACAGGGGAGAAACTATGGCTACACCTTC.

The chain employs TRBV15 and TRBJ2-3; 7 nucleotides align to TRBD1. The CDR3 consists of 16 residues. The germline gives CDR1 LNHNV, CDR2 YYDKDF (reference sequence). After removal of 5 bases from V and 2 bases from J, the junction contained 10 bases not matched to a gene. This CDR3 reads CATSVGKGAATDTQYF. As DNA, the CDR3 is TGTGCCACCAGCGTTGGCAAGGGGGCGGCCACAGATACGCAGTATTTT.

The J gene is TRBJ2-7, the V gene TRBV6-5, with no clear D. CDR1 is MNHEY, CDR2 SVGAGI, per germline. Deletions cut 0 bases from V and 4 bases from J, with 10 bases between. This CDR3 is built from 14 residues. In DNA form, the CDR3 reads TGTGCCAGCAGTTACTCGTATGGGCTTTACGAGCAGTACTTC. Translating gives CASSYSYGLYEQYF.

The J gene is TRBJ2-1, the V gene TRBV7-9, with 9 bases fitting TRBD2. The CDR3 totals 17 residues. The junction had 12 bases not matched to a gene; V was cut back by 5 bases and J by 4 bases. The germline V gene encodes CDR1 SEHNR and CDR2 FQNEAQ (reference sequence). This CDR3 is CASSAQGGGRAYNEQFF. As DNA, the CDR3 is TGTGCCAGCAGCGCCCAGGGCGGCGGGAGGGCATACAATGAGCAGTTCTTC.

This chain joins TRBV6-1 and TRBJ2-7, with D perhaps TRBD2 (5 bases). V was pared by 0 bases and J by 2 bases, with 11 bases between. There are 15 residues in the CDR3. CDR1 and CDR2 (germline): MNHNS, SASEGT. CDR3 amino acids: CASSEASGNPYEQYF. Written as DNA, the CDR3 is TGTGCCAGCAGTGAAGCCTCGGGGAACCCCTACGAGCAGTACTTC.

The chain recombines TRBV5-1 with TRBJ2-1; 8 nucleotides match TRBD1. The CDR3 is 15 residues long. Trimming at V came to 1 base and at J to 4 bases, leaving 4 bases not matched to a gene. The V gene's germline CDR1 is SGHRS and CDR2 YFSETQ. The CDR3 DNA reads as TGCGCCAGCAGCTTGACGACAGGGGCATACAATGAGCAGTTCTTC. The encoded protein is CASSLTTGAYNEQFF. Together with reference TRBV5-1 and TRBJ2-1, the CDR3 gives the full variable domain: KAGVTQTPRYLIKTRGQQVTLSCSPISGHRSVSWYQQTPGQGLQFLFEYFSETQRNKGNFPGRFSGRQFSNSRSEMNVSTLELGDSALYLCASSLTTGAYNEQFFGPGTRLTVL.

The chain joins TRBV5-1 to TRBJ2-6; D is undetermined. Looked up from germline, CDR1 is SGHRS and CDR2 is YFSETQ. The CDR3 consists of 15 residues. The V end lost 8 bases, the J end lost 0 bases, and 12 bases lay between the germline ends. CDR3 bases: TGCGCCAGTAAGGGCATGATCTCTGGGGCCAACGTCCTGACTTTC. Protein: CASKGMISGANVLTF.

This sequence joins TRBV10-3 and TRBJ2-1, with D possibly matching TRBD1 (6 bases). The germline gives CDR1 ENHRY, CDR2 SYGVKD. With 4 bases removed from V and 3 bases from J, the gap between germline ends came to 16 bases. The CDR3 spans 16 residues. The CDR3 region has the DNA TGTGCCATCAGTGGCCCCAGGGGTGGAGACTACAATGAGCAGTTCTTC. Translation gives CAISGPRGGDYNEQFF.